Reported below is one TCR beta chain. The antigen is unknown. The data were obtained in a study of beta chain features in type 1 diabetes. Investigators reverse transcribed all isolated RNA, so they sequenced expressed TCRB transcripts. Profiled with immunoSEQ multiplex PCR; TCRdb holds only in-frame clones, not every one. The sample includes around 140,000 clones, around 8.8% of them seen just once. V shed 8 bases, J shed 8 bases, and the junction held 10 bases outside the gene matches. The CDR3 is 14 amino acids. The V gene's germline CDR1 is MDHEN and CDR2 SYDVKM. Study findings and constraints: Cells carrying high TCR expression could end up over-represented when cDNA is sequenced. Type 1 diabetes patients had TCRB CDR3s that were shorter (moderately but significantly so) in all four CD4+ subsets. The naive, central memory and Treg TCRB repertoires looked more alike in patients than they did in healthy donors.

Every participating donor gave one draw, a heparinised blood sample averaging around 120 mL. Using CD45RO/CCR7/CD25/CD127/CD95/CD27, CD4+ naive, central memory, regulatory and stem cell-like memory cells were sorted. The receptor was derived from a young man with type 1 diabetes. Sequencing used central memory CD4+ T cells from blood. The V and J genes are TRBV28 and TRBJ1-4; 8 positions match TRBD1. The CDR3 DNA sequence: TGTGCCAGCCACTATGCAGGGGGCGGGGAAAAACTGTTTTTT. This gives the protein CASHYAGGGEKLFF. Full variable domain (outside the CDR3, taken from reference TRBV28 and TRBJ1-4): DVKVTQSSRYLVKRTGEKVFLECVQDMDHENMFWYRQDPGLGLRLIYFSYDVKMKEKGDIPEGYSVSREKKERFSLILESASTNQTSMYLCASHYAGGGEKLFFGSGTQLSVL.